These T cell receptor beta chains were read from a single sample in a study of T cells in localized non-small cell lung cancer. Measured with immunoSEQ multiplex PCR; TCRdb has only the in-frame clones, and not every one. The table records around 50,000 clones, 86% of them present only once. Sequencing was performed on PBMCs, taken before any cancer treatment. These receptors came from a man aged 35 to 69 with stage II lung adenocarcinoma. Both conserved end residues are part of each CDR3.

j_call v_call cdr3_aa
TRBJ1-5 TRBV28 CASSPSRGDQPQHF
TRBJ2-5 TRBV5-1 CASSTGLAGGLRETQYF
TRBJ2-2 TRBV28 CASSSALANTGELFF
TRBJ1-1 TRBV13 CASSPWPNTEAFF
TRBJ1-2 TRBV9 CASSVAAMGTISEGYGYTF
TRBJ1-2 TRBV10-3 CAYGEGGKTGYTF
TRBJ2-3 TRBV30 CARTTGVSTDTQYF
TRBJ2-1 TRBV29-1 CSGRRTVDNEQFF
TRBJ2-2 TRBV7-8 CASSRAGDRGTGELFF
TRBJ2-3 TRBV29-1 CSVEGGTSDIPTDTQYF
TRBJ1-3 TRBV19 CASNRTPGNTIYF
TRBJ1-3 TRBV7-9 CASSLGPSRGNTIYF
TRBJ1-2 TRBV10-2 CASSENGQGYGYTF
TRBJ1-2 TRBV28 CASSLTGWGTKGYTF
TRBJ1-2 TRBV18 CASSPPTGGSNYGYTF
TRBJ2-1 TRBV7-9 CASSPLSEQFF
TRBJ1-2 TRBV29-1 CSVVDNYGYTF
TRBJ1-1 TRBV6-5 CASSYSLNTEAFF
TRBJ1-2 TRBV6-1 CASRLFGTGNTGYTF
TRBJ2-1 TRBV6-4 CASSVDSFSYNEQFF
TRBJ1-6 TRBV30 CAWRLRGPINSPLHF
TRBJ1-2 TRBV15 CATSRERQANYGYTF